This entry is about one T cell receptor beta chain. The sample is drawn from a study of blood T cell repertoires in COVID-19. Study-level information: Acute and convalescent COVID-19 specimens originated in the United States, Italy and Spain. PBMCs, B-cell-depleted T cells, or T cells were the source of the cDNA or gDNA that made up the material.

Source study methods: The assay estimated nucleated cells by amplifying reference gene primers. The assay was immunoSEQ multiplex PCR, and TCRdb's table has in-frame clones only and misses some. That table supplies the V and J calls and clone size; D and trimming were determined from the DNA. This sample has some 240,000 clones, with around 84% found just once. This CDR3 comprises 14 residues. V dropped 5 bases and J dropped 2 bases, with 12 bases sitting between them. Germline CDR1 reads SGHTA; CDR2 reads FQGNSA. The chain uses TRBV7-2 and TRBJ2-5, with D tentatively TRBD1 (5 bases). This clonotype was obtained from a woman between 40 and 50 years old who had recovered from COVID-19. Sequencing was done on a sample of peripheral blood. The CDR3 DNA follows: TGTGCCAGCAGCACCCAAAGGGGACAAGAGACCCAGTACTTC. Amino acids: CASSTQRGQETQYF.